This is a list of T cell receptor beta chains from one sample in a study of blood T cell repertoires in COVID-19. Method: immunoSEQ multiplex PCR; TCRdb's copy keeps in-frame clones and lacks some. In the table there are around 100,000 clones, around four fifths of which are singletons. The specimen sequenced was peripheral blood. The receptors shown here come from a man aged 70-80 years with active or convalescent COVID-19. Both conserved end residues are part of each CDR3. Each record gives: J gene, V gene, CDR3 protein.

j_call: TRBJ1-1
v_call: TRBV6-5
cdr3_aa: CASSSAGGTEAFF

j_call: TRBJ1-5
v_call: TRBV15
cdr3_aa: CATSGLTGVQPQHF

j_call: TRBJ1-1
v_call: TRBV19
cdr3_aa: CASSIKAGSTEAFF

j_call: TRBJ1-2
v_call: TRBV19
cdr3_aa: CASSTTVSYGYTF

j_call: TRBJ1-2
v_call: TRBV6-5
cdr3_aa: CASSYVPEGDNYGYTF

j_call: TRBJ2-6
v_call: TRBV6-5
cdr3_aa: CASSYGTGTGANVLTF

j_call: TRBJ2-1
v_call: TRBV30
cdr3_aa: CAWSGGLAHEQFF

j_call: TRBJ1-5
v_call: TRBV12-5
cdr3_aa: CASAPFGGFSNQPQHF

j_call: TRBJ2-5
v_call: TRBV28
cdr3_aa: CASSSRWGTGVQETQYF

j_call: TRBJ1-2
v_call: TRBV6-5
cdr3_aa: CASTTGQGRGYTF

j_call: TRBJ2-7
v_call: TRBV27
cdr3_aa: CASSFWASGYEQYF

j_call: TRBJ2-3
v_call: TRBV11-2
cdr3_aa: CASSLRGTSGGDTQYF

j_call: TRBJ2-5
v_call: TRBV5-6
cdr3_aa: CASSLGAGTAGTQYF

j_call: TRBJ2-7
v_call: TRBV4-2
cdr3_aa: CASSQDVGSSYDEQYF

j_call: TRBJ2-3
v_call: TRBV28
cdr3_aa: CASSSQTETSTDTQYF

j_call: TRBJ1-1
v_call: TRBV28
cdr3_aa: CASSLRGNTEAFF

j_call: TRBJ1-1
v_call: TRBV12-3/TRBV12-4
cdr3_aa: CASSVAWVSEAFF

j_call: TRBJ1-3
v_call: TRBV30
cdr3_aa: CAWSEGPTGAGNTIYF

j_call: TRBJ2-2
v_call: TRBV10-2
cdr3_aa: CASSESGWGGELFF

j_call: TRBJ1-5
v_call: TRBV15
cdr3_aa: CATSRVTVSNQPQHF

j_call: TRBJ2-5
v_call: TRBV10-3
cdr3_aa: CAISGGQRIEETQYF

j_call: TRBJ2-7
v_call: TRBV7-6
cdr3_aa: CASSPREGGEQYF

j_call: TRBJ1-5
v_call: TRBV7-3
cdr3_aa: CASSPPGWPQHF

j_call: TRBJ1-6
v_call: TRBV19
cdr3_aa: CASNSGSSYNSPLHF

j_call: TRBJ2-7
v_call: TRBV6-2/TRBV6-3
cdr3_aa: CASSSRVLHWEQYF

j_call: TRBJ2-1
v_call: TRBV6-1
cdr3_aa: CASSDPGQGAGNEQFF

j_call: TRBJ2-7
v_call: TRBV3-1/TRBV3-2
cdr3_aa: CASSPPVSSASGSSYEQYF

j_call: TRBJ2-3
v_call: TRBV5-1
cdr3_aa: CASSLALAGGLSTDTQYF

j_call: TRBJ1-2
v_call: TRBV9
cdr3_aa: CASSVGTGDGYTF

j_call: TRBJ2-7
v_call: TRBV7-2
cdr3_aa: CASSLAGARQGVSYEQYF

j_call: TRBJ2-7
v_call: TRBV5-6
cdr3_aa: CASSLRSELGQGIYEQYF

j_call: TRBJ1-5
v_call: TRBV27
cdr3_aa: CASSPDSRGNQPQHF

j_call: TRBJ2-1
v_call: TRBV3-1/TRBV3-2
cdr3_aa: CASSRSSYNEQFF

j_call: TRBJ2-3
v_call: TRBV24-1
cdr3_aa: CATRGGLDTDTQYF

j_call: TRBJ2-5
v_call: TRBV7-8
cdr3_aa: CASRLAGGGETQYF

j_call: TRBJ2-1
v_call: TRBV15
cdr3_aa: CATSSSRSYNEQFF

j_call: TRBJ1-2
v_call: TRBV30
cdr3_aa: CAGGPPGNYGYTF

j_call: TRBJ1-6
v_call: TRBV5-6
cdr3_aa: CASSLAGTGGYNSPLHF

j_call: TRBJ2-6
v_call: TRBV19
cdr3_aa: CASHQGWFGANVLTF

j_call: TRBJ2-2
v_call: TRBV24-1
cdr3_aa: CATSSGTNTGELFF

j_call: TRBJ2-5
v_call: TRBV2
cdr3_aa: CASSESVRYQETQYF

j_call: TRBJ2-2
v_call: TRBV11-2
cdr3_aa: CASSFGRGVTGELFF

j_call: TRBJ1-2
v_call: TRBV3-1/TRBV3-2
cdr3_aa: CASSQQGVVGYTF

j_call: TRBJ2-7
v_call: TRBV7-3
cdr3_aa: CASSLAREGPYEQYF

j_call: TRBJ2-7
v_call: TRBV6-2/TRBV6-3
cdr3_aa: CASSYSGTGEQYF

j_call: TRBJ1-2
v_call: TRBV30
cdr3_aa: CACPPGTNYGYTF

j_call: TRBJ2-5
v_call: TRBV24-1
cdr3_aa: CATSDRGRAQETQYF

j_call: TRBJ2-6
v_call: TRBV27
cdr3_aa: CASTAGSGANVLTF

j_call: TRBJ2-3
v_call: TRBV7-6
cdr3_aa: CASSLGGTGGTDTQYF

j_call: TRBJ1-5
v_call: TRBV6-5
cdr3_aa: CASSYSGGNQPQHF